This TCR beta chain is drawn from a study of blood T cell repertoires in COVID-19 (dated by TCRdb to 2018 to 2021). Looking at the study overall: Collaborator samples came from the United States, Italy and Spain and covered acute and convalescent phases of COVID-19. The prospective study material was composed of cDNA or gDNA derived from T cells, B-cell-depleted T cells, or PBMCs. The dataset comprised deeply sampled blood TCRbeta repertoires from subjects exposed to, actively infected with, or recovered from COVID-19. The repertoires were released in a freely available public database intended as a resource for research on the immune response to SARS-CoV-2. The samples were drawn from two sources: the first 160 participants of the ongoing ImmuneRACE study, and over 950 subjects contributed by 6 global collaborators. A de-identified subject ID, COVID-19 status, age in years and sex were almost always included in the sample metadata. Where HLA class I and class II types were available, the types were taken from metadata supplied by the sample provider, not from assay-based typing.

Comments on this clone: Its antigen is currently not known. Base qualities were left out, and no much larger clone turns up one base away.

Trimming at the junction amounts to 3 bases on V and 12 bases on J, and the germline ends lie 18 bases apart. From the cysteine through the phenylalanine, the CDR3 covers 13 amino acids. Solely the CDR3 DNA is kept, with 39 bases framed from the first base. The germline V gene supplies CDR1 MNHEY and CDR2 SVGEGT. The full study reports these points: The amount of clinical and demographic metadata varied by source and participant and was provided uncurated.

The immunoSEQ Assay, a bias-controlled multiplex PCR, was used to amplify TCRbeta CDR3 regions from genomic DNA. Per the source publication's procedure: The number of nucleated cells in each sample was estimated from the amplification of reference gene primers within the assay. Sequence reads were collapsed and filtered to measure the absolute abundance of every unique TCRbeta CDR3 rearrangement. For each sample, productive Simpson clonality was calculated as the square root of Simpson's diversity index over productive rearrangements. Entries here come from immuneACCESS through TCRdb and include only in-frame sequences with V and J called. Some clones fail to appear in such tables; in the studies checked, an unresolved V gene covers under half of the shortfall, and the cause of the remainder is unknown. Clonal size and the V and J genes are those of that table, whereas D and trimming came from the DNA. Within this sample are some 74,000 clones, with approximately 78% of them counted one time only. The top ten clonotypes cover roughly 4.8% of the sample.

Collaborating institutions collected whole blood in K2EDTA tubes following their own protocols. Collaborator samples were shipped for TCRbeta analysis as frozen whole blood, isolated PBMCs, or DNA extracted from either sample type. This TCR derives from a woman older than 75 with active or convalescent COVID-19. Sequenced: peripheral blood. The chain links TRBV6-2 or TRBV6-3 with TRBJ2-7, with the D segment identity uncertain. CDR3 protein: CASSYGPLWVRYF. The nucleotides read TGTGCCAGCAGTTATGGGCCGTTATGGGTCCGGTACTTC.